This TCR beta chain was sequenced in a study of T cell responses to AZD1222 COVID-19 vaccine. V lost 4 bases and J 6 bases, leaving 12 bases between the germline ends. CDR1 WNHNN and CDR2 SYGVQD come from the germline V gene (reference sequence). The CDR3 length is 13 residues. Overall study findings and caveats: Two AZD1222 doses significantly raised spike-specific TCR breadth and depth over controls.

The assay was immunoSEQ multiplex PCR, and TCRdb's table has in-frame clones only and misses some. Of some 130,000 clones listed, approximately 90% are singletons. Note on this clone: What it binds is not known.

The source material was peripheral blood, sampled on day 0 of AZD1222 vaccination. The chain uses TRBV10-1 and TRBJ1-1, with D possibly TRBD1 on 5 matching bases. This receptor was identified in an adult in good health. CDR3 sequence: CASSAQGLPEAFF. The CDR3 coding sequence is TGCGCCAGCAGTGCGCAGGGATTGCCTGAAGCTTTCTTT.